The next 7 T cell receptor beta chains were all read from a single sample in a study of vaccination and CD4 T cells after COVID-19. Time point meaning: late sampling 161 to 241 days after vaccination in a few convalescent patients. MiXCR was run by TCRdb on the PCR reads, yielding one entry per CDR3 protein. The repertoire holds 26,000 or so distinct CDR3 sequences, 50% to 65% seen once, with 5.5% in the top ten. The source material was CD4+ T cells from blood, sampled about 7 months after SARS-CoV-2 vaccination. The source is a human donor who had recovered from COVID-19.

The chain combines TRBV20-1 with TRBJ1-2; D gene ambiguous. The length of the CDR3 is 16 residues. The V gene lost 1 base and the J gene lost 4 bases, with 19 bases spanning the gap. From germline, CDR1 is DFQATT and CDR2 SNEGSKA (reference sequence). In DNA form, the CDR3 reads TGCAGTGCTAGAGGTTGGGGAGGAAGTGTCTTCTATGGCTACACCTTC. Translated: CSARGWGGSVFYGYTF.

This clonotype has a handful of counts. J is TRBJ2-2 and V is TRBV20-1; D ambiguous. The germline CDR1 and CDR2 sequences are DFQATT and SNEGSKA (reference sequence). The CDR3 extends over 13 amino acids. Trimming shortened V by 5 bases and J by 7 bases, and 14 bases separated the two germline ends. CDR3 sequence reads: CSARWGSSGELFF. The DNA of the CDR3 is TGCAGTGCTCGATGGGGTAGCAGCGGGGAGCTGTTTTTT.

The V gene is TRBV5-1, the J gene TRBJ1-1; 9 nucleotides match TRBD1. The CDR3 contains 15 residues. V lost 0 bases to trimming and J lost 10 bases; unmatched junction nucleotides: 10. Germline V gene lookup returns CDR1 SGHRS and CDR2 YFSETQ. This CDR3 reads CASSLAGGQGRGAFF. CDR3 DNA: TGCGCCAGCAGCTTGGCCGGCGGACAGGGGCGAGGAGCTTTCTTT.

This clonotype was picked up a small number of times. This chain uses TRBV20-1 with TRBJ1-5; 7 bases fit TRBD1. Germline CDR1 and CDR2: DFQATT and SNEGSKA (reference sequence). V dropped 6 bases and J dropped 6; count of bases not matched to a gene: 8. The CDR3 consists of 13 residues. The CDR3 DNA is TGCAGTGCAAGACAGGGAGGGGGTCAGCCCCAGCATTTT. Amino acids: CSARQGGGQPQHF.

The V call is TRBV25-1, the J call TRBJ2-2; the D is unclear. This CDR3 is 16 amino acids long. CDR1 and CDR2 from the germline V gene are MGHDK and SYGVNS. Trimming took off 2 bases at V and 1 base at J, with 11 bases between the two ends. CDR3 sequence: CASSETARWNTGELFF. For the CDR3, the DNA is TGTGCCAGCAGTGAAACGGCGAGGTGGAACACCGGGGAGCTGTTTTTT.

The chain uses TRBV29-1 and TRBJ2-3; 7 bases match TRBD2. In germline, CDR1 is SQVTM, CDR2 ANQGSEA. CDR3 length equals 15 residues. Germline trimming cut 5 bases from V and 1 base from J; bases unmatched to any gene: 9. In DNA, the CDR3 is TGCAGCGTTAGTGGGGGGGAAGAACGCACAGATACGCAGTATTTT. It specifies CSVSGGEERTDTQYF.

The CDR3 region has the DNA TGTGCCAGCAGTTCGATCCCATGGGGGGGTGTGTCCTATAATTCACCCCTCCACTTT. Translation gives CASSSIPWGGVSYNSPLHF. The chain joins TRBV27 to TRBJ1-6; TRBD1 is a possible D gene (5 bases). The ends were cut back, 4 bases at V and 1 base at J, with 20 bases in the middle. The germline gives CDR1 MNHEY, CDR2 SMNVEV (reference sequence). This CDR3 region has 19 residues.